This record concerns one TCR beta chain sequence. This record belongs to a study of blood T cell repertoires in COVID-19. The overall study: Spain, Italy and the United States supplied samples that represented acute and convalescent COVID-19. The cDNA or gDNA used as material had been derived from T cells, B-cell-depleted T cells, or PBMCs.

Trimming left V 4 bases short and J 2 bases short, with 13 bases between. The CDR3 has 15 amino acids. CDR1 is KGHDR and CDR2 is SFDVKD in the germline V gene. Per the original data handling: Reference gene primer amplification gave nucleated cell count estimates. Sequenced by immunoSEQ multiplex PCR; TCRdb stores in-frame clones only, minus some. For V, J and clone size, that table is used; D and trimming come from the DNA. This table has around 230,000 clones, around 82% appearing once. The chain employs TRBV24-1 and TRBJ2-5, with D unresolved. This clonotype was obtained from a woman aged 50 to 65 with acute or convalescent COVID-19. The sample comprised peripheral blood. The CDR3 region has the DNA TGTGCCACCAGTGACCTCGTTGGCAGTCAAGAGACCCAGTACTTC. Protein sequence: CATSDLVGSQETQYF.